The next 7 T cell receptor beta chains were all read from a single sample in a study of PD-L1 blockade in urothelial cancer. Sequencing was performed with immunoSEQ multiplex PCR; in TCRdb, only in-frame clones are kept and a portion is missing. The data contain about 52,000 clones, 75% of them singletons. Time point here: pretreatment peripheral blood. This material consisted of PBMCs, taken around atezolizumab (anti-PD-L1) treatment. The receptors shown here come from a man aged 70-80 years with urothelial cancer.

The rearrangement joins TRBV2 to TRBJ2-1; TRBD1 is a possible D gene (6 bases). Germline loops: CDR1 SNHLY, CDR2 FYNNEI. This CDR3 has 11 residues. Trimming left V 1 base short and J 12 bases short, with 7 bases between. The CDR3 DNA follows: TGTGCCAGCAGTGAAGGGGGGCGGCAGTTCTTC. Translated, it gives CASSEGGRQFF.

The chain carries TRBV28 and TRBJ2-7; perhaps TRBD2 as D (7 bases). The V end was cut by 7 bases, the J end by 2 bases, with 18 bases between. This CDR3 comprises 15 residues. CDR1 is MDHEN, CDR2 SYDVKM, per germline. CDR3 coding DNA: TGTGCCAGCACAAATCAGAGGGGGGGCACCTACGAGCAGTACTTC. Translated: CASTNQRGGTYEQYF.

The table lists this clone with a count of one. The chain combines TRBV5-1 with TRBJ1-1, with no clear D. Trimming shortened V by 8 bases and J by 0 bases, and 14 bases separated the two germline ends. CDR3 length: 14 amino acids. Germline V gives CDR1 SGHRS, CDR2 YFSETQ. The DNA for the CDR3 is TGCGCCAGTCGTCCGGGGTTATTGAACACTGAAGCTTTCTTT. It codes for CASRPGLLNTEAFF.

The genes are TRBV19 and TRBJ1-2, with D unclear. The germline V gene has CDR1 LNHDA and CDR2 SQIVND (reference sequence). CDR3 length: 14 residues. Trimming cost V 5 bases and J 8 bases, with 18 bases left between them. CDR3 amino acids: CASSFRRRADGYTF. In nucleotides, the CDR3 is TGTGCCAGTAGTTTCCGACGGAGGGCAGACGGCTACACCTTC.

The gene calls are TRBV4-3 and TRBJ1-2; D possibly corresponds to TRBD1 (5 bases). Deletions cut 1 base from V and 1 base from J, with 22 bases between. The CDR3 consists of 19 residues. CDR1 and CDR2 from the germline V gene are LGHNA and YSLEER. For the CDR3, the DNA is TGCGCCAGCAGCCAAGTACTTGGGGGGAACTCAAGGGGTAACTATGGCTACACCTTC. It translates to CASSQVLGGNSRGNYGYTF.

This chain joins TRBV5-1 and TRBJ2-4, with 8 bases fitting TRBD1. From germline, CDR1 is SGHRS and CDR2 YFSETQ. Trimming cost V 4 bases and J 0 bases; bases outside gene matches: 15. The CDR3 spans 19 residues. CDR3 residues: CASSTGTGLTGAAKNIQYF. The DNA of the CDR3 is TGCGCCAGCAGCACAGGGACAGGCTTAACAGGAGCAGCCAAAAACATTCAGTACTTC.

The V and J genes are TRBV7-2 and TRBJ2-7, with TRBD1 matching over 7 bases. V trimming: 5 bases; J trimming: 1 base; junction bases outside the gene matches: 11. Germline V gene lookup returns CDR1 SGHTA and CDR2 FQGNSA. The CDR3 sequence is 16 residues long. DNA for the CDR3: TGTGCCAGCAGCCAAACTACAGGGGTCCCATCCTACGAGCAGTACTTC. It is translated as CASSQTTGVPSYEQYF. Together with reference TRBV7-2 and TRBJ2-7, the CDR3 gives the full variable domain: GAGVSQSPSNKVTEKGKDVELRCDPISGHTALYWYRQSLGQGLEFLIYFQGNSAPDKSGLPSDRFSAERTGGSVSTLTIQRTQQEDSAVYLCASSQTTGVPSYEQYFGPGTRLTVT.